This record looks at one T cell receptor (beta chain) sequence and its context. These data belong to a study of T-cell reconstitution after alpha-beta-depleted transplantation in children. The CDR3 sequence is 16 residues long. CDR1 is ENHRY and CDR2 is SYGVKD in the germline V gene. Trimming took 7 bases from V and 6 from J; bases not matched to a gene: 12. The authors prepared the TCRbeta library with unique molecular identifiers. Using its own MiXCR run on the PCR reads, TCRdb lists one record per CDR3 protein. The table has some 590,000 distinct CDR3 sequences, 8% to 11% seen once. Specimen: PBMCs from the stem cell graft donor, collected from the stem cell graft. The source is a human donor who donated a stem cell graft to a child with acute myeloid leukemia. V usage is TRBV10-3 and J usage is TRBJ2-2; TRBD2 agrees at 9 bases. The CDR3 nucleotides read TGTGCCATCAAAGCCGGGGCGGGACTAGCTTCCGGGGAGCTGTTTTTT. This encodes CAIKAGAGLASGELFF.